This TCR beta chain was sequenced in a study of cytomegalovirus exposure and HLA in healthy donors. Study-wide points: In vitro testing confirmed a few CMV-associated chains as specific for CMV antigens. Serostatus for CMV was the only available immune exposure information.

As for this clone: The antigen remains undetermined.

The study ran its PCR with 60 Vbeta and 13 Jbeta primers. TCRdb keeps only in-frame clones here, not all; method: immunoSEQ multiplex PCR. The top ten clones hold 3.8% of a sample with approximately 100,000 clones, 60% to 70% of them seen once. Germline V gives CDR1 SGHDT, CDR2 YYEEEE. V was shortened by 6 bases and J by 0 bases, with 21 bases between the two germline ends. This CDR3 is built from 17 residues. The source of this sequence is a man aged 25-40 years in good health and CMV-seropositive. The sample was PBMCs. The chain recombines TRBV5-6 with TRBJ1-2; weak D call: TRBD1 (5 bases). CDR3 bases: TGTGCCAGCAACATGATACCAACACAGGCTTCTAACTATGGCTACACCTTC. It is translated as CASNMIPTQASNYGYTF.